The 20 T cell receptor beta chains below all came from one sample that was sequenced in a study of blood T cell repertoires in COVID-19 (TCRdb year 2020). Libraries were constructed by the immunoSEQ multiplex PCR assay. What TCRdb holds here is the immuneACCESS table cut down to in-frame rearrangements. Part of the clones is not present; checked against another copy, under half of the missing clones reflect an unresolved V gene, and the others are unexplained. This sample is represented by 350,000 to 400,000 clones; approximately 90% of them were singletons. The top ten constitute roughly 0.9% of the sample. The specimen was PBMCs or T cells enriched from blood (not recorded which). These receptors all come from a woman in her thirties or forties who had been exposed to COVID-19.

This clone was detected only once. The rearrangement uses TRBV28 and TRBJ1-4; no firm D call. The CDR3 extends over 12 amino acids. Germline lookup yields CDR1 MDHEN and CDR2 SYDVKM. V was shortened by 6 bases and J by 13 bases, with 15 bases between the two germline ends. DNA of the CDR3: TGTGCCAGCAGAATCGAGTTCGGCGGACTGTTTTTT. Residues: CASRIEFGGLFF.

This chain links TRBV7-3 with TRBJ1-1; no clear D. CDR1 and CDR2 (germline): SGHTA, FQGTGA. V gave up 5 bases and J gave up 7 bases, with 14 bases separating them. The CDR3 is 13 residues long. The DNA for the CDR3 is TGTGCCAGCAGCCACTCGAGGTCGGGTGAAGCTTTCTTT. This gives the protein CASSHSRSGEAFF.

The chain carries TRBV2 and TRBJ1-5; D is perhaps TRBD1 (6 bases). Per germline, CDR1 SNHLY and CDR2 FYNNEI. V lost 5 bases and J 1 base, leaving 15 bases between the germline ends. The CDR3 is made up of 16 amino acids. The CDR3 bases are TGTGCCAGCAGTCGGTTGAGGGACACGAGCAATCAGCCCCAGCATTTT. It specifies CASSRLRDTSNQPQHF.

This chain links TRBV30 with TRBJ1-2, with D unresolved. CDR1 is GTSNPN, CDR2 SVGIG, per germline (reference sequence). V dropped 8 bases and J dropped 4 bases, with 5 bases sitting between them. The CDR3 covers 9 residues. CDR3 region: CALGYGYTF. The CDR3 DNA follows: TGTGCCCTCGGCTATGGCTACACCTTC.

The chain combines TRBV7-2 with TRBJ1-1; the match to TRBD1 covers 7 bases. CDR3 length equals 13 residues. V shed 6 bases and J 7 bases; nucleotides not matched to a gene: 8. The germline V gene has CDR1 SGHTA and CDR2 FQGNSA. The CDR3 nucleotides are TGTGCCAGCAGTCGCGACAGGGCTGATGAAGCTTTCTTT. Amino acid sequence: CASSRDRADEAFF.

The rearrangement uses TRBV30 and TRBJ2-2; 9 nucleotides agree with TRBD1. The CDR3 has 14 amino acids. Germline-derived CDR1 and CDR2 are GTSNPN and SVGIG (reference sequence). The trim removed 4 bases at V and 7 bases at J, leaving 7 bases unmatched. CDR3 sequence (DNA): TGTGCCTGGACCCGGGACAGGGTGAGCGGGGAGCTGTTTTTT. Translation gives CAWTRDRVSGELFF.

The chain carries TRBV18 and TRBJ1-5, with unresolved D. CDR1 and CDR2 (germline): KGHSH, LQKENI. Trimming took 4 bases from V and 3 from J, leaving 19 bases between them. The CDR3 contains 17 residues. The DNA for the CDR3 is TGTGCCAGCTCACTAACGGATGGGCAGGCCTACAATCAGCCCCAGCATTTT. It yields the protein CASSLTDGQAYNQPQHF.

The rearrangement joins TRBV6-1 to TRBJ1-1; 9 bases are a match to TRBD1. The CDR3 extends over 14 amino acids. J lost 7 bases, V lost 0 bases, and 3 bases had no gene match. CDR1 is MNHNS and CDR2 is SASEGT in the germline V gene. The CDR3 bases are TGTGCCAGCAGTGAAGCCCGGGACAGGGTTGAAGCTTTCTTT. This encodes CASSEARDRVEAFF.

The genes are TRBV2 and TRBJ2-7, with D perhaps matching TRBD2 (5 bases). Germline CDR1 reads SNHLY; CDR2 reads FYNNEI. The CDR3 length is 11 residues. Trimming cost V 6 bases and J 3 bases, with 6 bases left between them. CDR3 loop: CASSRDYEQYF. The CDR3 DNA is TGTGCCAGCAGCCGGGACTACGAGCAGTACTTC.

The gene calls are TRBV7-9 and TRBJ1-4; D ambiguous. Germline values: CDR1 SEHNR, CDR2 FQNEAQ (reference sequence). CDR3 size: 12 residues. Trimming took off 2 bases at V and 8 bases at J, with 6 bases between the two ends. The CDR3 bases are TGTGCCAGCAGCTTAACTCGGGAAAAACTGTTTTTT. Its protein product is CASSLTREKLFF.

The gene calls are TRBV7-9 and TRBJ2-2; no definite D call. This CDR3 region has 15 residues. V was cut by 0 bases and J by 5 bases, with 10 bases left in between. CDR1 and CDR2 (germline): SEHNR, FQNEAQ (reference sequence). CDR3 bases: TGTGCCAGCAGCTTAGCTTCTTCCAGAACCGGGGAGCTGTTTTTT. This codes for CASSLASSRTGELFF.

The J gene is TRBJ2-7, the V gene TRBV2; unclear D gene. This CDR3 region has 12 residues. CDR1 is SNHLY, CDR2 FYNNEI, per germline. V lost 6 bases and J 3 bases, leaving 9 bases between the germline ends. Here the CDR3 DNA reads TGTGCCAGCAGCCCTCAGTACTACGAGCAGTACTTC. This encodes CASSPQYYEQYF. The whole variable domain, remainder taken from reference TRBV2 and TRBJ2-7, is EPEVTQTPSHQVTQMGQEVILRCVPISNHLYFYWYRQILGQKVEFLVSFYNNEISEKSEIFDDQFSVERPDGSNFTLKIRSTKLEDSAMYFCASSPQYYEQYFGPGTRLTVT.

V usage is TRBV7-2 and J usage is TRBJ2-1; D may be TRBD1 (6 bases). This CDR3 contains 14 residues. V lost 7 bases to trimming and J lost 5 bases, with 15 bases between them. Germline CDR1 SGHTA, CDR2 FQGNSA. CDR3: CASNIYRDNNEQFF. The CDR3 region has the DNA TGTGCCAGCAACATATACAGGGACAACAATGAGCAGTTCTTC.

V is TRBV5-1 and J is TRBJ1-1, with TRBD1 as a possible D gene (5 bases). This CDR3 region has 14 residues. V shed 1 base and J shed 2 bases, with 9 bases lying between them. Looked up from germline, CDR1 is SGHRS and CDR2 is YFSETQ. This CDR3 is CASSLNQGNTEAFF. The DNA for the CDR3 is TGCGCCAGCAGCTTGAACCAGGGCAACACTGAAGCTTTCTTT.

This sequence joins TRBV19 and TRBJ2-5; 12 bases fit TRBD2. V was pared by 4 bases and J by 4 bases, with 7 bases of the junction left unmatched. Germline CDR1 reads LNHDA; CDR2 reads SQIVND (reference sequence). The CDR3 covers 16 residues. In nucleotides, the CDR3 is TGTGCCAGTAGTACAGCTAGCGGGGGGGCCACAGAGACCCAGTACTTC. Protein sequence: CASSTASGGATETQYF.

The chain employs TRBV27 and TRBJ2-7; 14 nucleotides align to TRBD2. In germline, CDR1 is MNHEY, CDR2 SMNVEV (reference sequence). The CDR3 has 19 residues. V shed 3 bases, J shed 4 bases, and the junction held 14 bases outside the gene matches. The CDR3, as DNA: TGTGCCAGCAGTTTTAGTCCGATGGGACTAGCGGGGGCCAGTTACGAGCAGTACTTC. Its translation: CASSFSPMGLAGASYEQYF.

The V and J genes are TRBV30 and TRBJ2-7, with D uncertain. Germline loops: CDR1 GTSNPN, CDR2 SVGIG (reference sequence). With 0 bases removed from V and 3 bases from J, the gap between germline ends came to 12 bases. CDR3 length equals 14 residues. CDR3 in DNA: TGTGCCTGGAGTGTTGGCGGCACCCTCTACGAGCAGTACTTC. This sequence encodes CAWSVGGTLYEQYF.

This rearrangement joins TRBV13 to TRBJ2-7; the match to TRBD2 covers 9 bases. The CDR3 loop spans 16 amino acids. The V and J ends lost 3 bases and 3 bases, in that order; junction bases with no gene match: 9. Germline CDR1 and CDR2: PRHDT and FYEKMQ (reference sequence). The CDR3 coding sequence is TGTGCCAGCAGCTTCTATAGCGGGGGCCACCGCTACGAGCAGTACTTC. Its translation is CASSFYSGGHRYEQYF.

The chain is built from TRBV5-1 and TRBJ2-2, with TRBD1 identical over 7 bases. With 6 bases clipped from V and 3 bases from J, the junction kept 8 bases outside the gene matches. The CDR3 has 15 amino acids. Germline CDR1 and CDR2: SGHRS and YFSETQ. The CDR3: CASNFRQGDTGELFF. The CDR3, as DNA: TGCGCCAGCAACTTTCGACAGGGAGACACCGGGGAGCTGTTTTTT.

The gene calls are TRBV12-3 or TRBV12-4 and TRBJ1-1; TRBD1 matches 7 bases. CDR3 size: 13 residues. The V and J ends lost 5 bases and 5 bases, in that order; junction bases with no gene match: 5. In DNA form, the CDR3 reads TGTGCCAGCAGTGGAAGACAGGGAACTGAAGCTTTCTTT. Translating it yields CASSGRQGTEAFF.